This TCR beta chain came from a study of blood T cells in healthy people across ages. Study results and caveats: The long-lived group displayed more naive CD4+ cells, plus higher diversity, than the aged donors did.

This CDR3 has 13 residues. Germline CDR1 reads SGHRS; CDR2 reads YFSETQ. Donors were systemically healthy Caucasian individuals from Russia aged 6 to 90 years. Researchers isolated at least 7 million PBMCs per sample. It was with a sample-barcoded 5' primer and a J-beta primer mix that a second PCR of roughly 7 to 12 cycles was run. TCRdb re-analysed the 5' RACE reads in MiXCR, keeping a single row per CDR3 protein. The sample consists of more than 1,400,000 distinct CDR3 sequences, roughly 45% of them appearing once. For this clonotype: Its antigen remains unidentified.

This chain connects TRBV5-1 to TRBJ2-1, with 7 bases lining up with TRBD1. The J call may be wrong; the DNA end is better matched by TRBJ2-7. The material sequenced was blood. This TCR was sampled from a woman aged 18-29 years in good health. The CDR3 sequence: CASSTDRIYEQYF. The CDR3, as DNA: TGCGCCAGCAGCACGGACAGGATCTACGAGCAGTACTTC.